Shown below are 9 T cell receptor beta chains from a single sample sequenced in a study of cytomegalovirus exposure and HLA in healthy donors. PCR employed 60 Vbeta and 13 Jbeta primers. Produced via immunoSEQ multiplex PCR; TCRdb's table is partial and in-frame only. The repertoire consists of approximately 89,000 clones, with 69% occurring once and the leading ten covering 1.2%. The sample consisted of PBMCs. These receptors came from a female donor in good health and CMV-seronegative.

The gene calls are TRBV30 and TRBJ1-1; no clear D gene. CDR3 length equals 12 residues. Germline loops: CDR1 GTSNPN, CDR2 SVGIG (reference sequence). Trimming pared 5 bases from V and 5 bases from J, leaving 12 bases between. CDR3 residues: CAWGSIGTEAFF. Written as DNA, the CDR3 is TGTGCCTGGGGGAGTATAGGGACTGAAGCTTTCTTT.

The J gene is TRBJ1-1, the V gene TRBV9; D remains unclear. The ends were cut back, 0 bases at V and 4 bases at J, with 10 bases in the middle. From germline, CDR1 is SGDLS and CDR2 YYNGEE. This CDR3 region has 14 residues. CDR3 in DNA: TGTGCCAGCAGCGTAGGGGCGGGGAGCACTGAAGCTTTCTTT. This codes for CASSVGAGSTEAFF.

This chain uses TRBV2 with TRBJ1-2, with 8 nucleotides matching TRBD1. Trimming took 1 base from V and 4 from J; bases not matched to a gene: 2. The CDR3 totals 14 residues. Germline values: CDR1 SNHLY, CDR2 FYNNEI. CDR3 DNA sequence: TGTGCCAGCAGTGAAGGGACAGGGACCTATGGCTACACCTTC. Encoded protein: CASSEGTGTYGYTF.

The V gene is TRBV5-1, the J gene TRBJ2-1, with 10 bases fitting TRBD2. The germline V gene encodes CDR1 SGHRS and CDR2 YFSETQ. After removal of 0 bases from V and 1 base from J, the junction contained 1 base not matched to a gene. This CDR3 comprises 16 residues. CDR3 sequence reads: CASSLELAGSYNEQFF. CDR3 coding DNA: TGCGCCAGCAGCTTGGAACTAGCGGGATCCTACAATGAGCAGTTCTTC.

Written as DNA, the CDR3 is TGTGCCAGCAGTCGTGCCCCAGGGGGGACTAATGAAAAACTGTTTTTT. Translated, it gives CASSRAPGGTNEKLFF. The chain is built from TRBV6-6 and TRBJ1-4, with 7 bases aligning to TRBD1. The CDR3 has 16 residues. Losses at the gene ends were 5 bases for V and 2 bases for J; bases not matched to a gene: 8. Germline CDR1 is MNHNY and CDR2 is SVGAGI (reference sequence).

This clone occurred once. V is TRBV12-5 and J is TRBJ1-1, with TRBD1 as a possible D gene (5 bases). The CDR3 sequence is 13 residues long. Germline V gene lookup returns CDR1 LGHNT and CDR2 FRNRAP. V shed 6 bases and J shed 4 bases, with 12 bases lying between them. DNA of the CDR3: TGTGCTAGTGGCCATTCGGGGGGCACTGAAGCTTTCTTT. This translates into CASGHSGGTEAFF.

The chain links TRBV4-2 to TRBJ2-1; 9 bases line up with TRBD1. Germline lookup yields CDR1 LGHNA and CDR2 YNFKEQ. CDR3 length: 15 residues. After removal of 4 bases from V and 6 bases from J, the junction contained 7 bases not matched to a gene. The CDR3 spells CASSRTGEGGNEQFF. For the CDR3, the DNA is TGTGCCAGCAGCCGGACAGGGGAAGGGGGCAATGAGCAGTTCTTC.

The chain carries TRBV19 and TRBJ2-1, with 10 bases identical to TRBD2. CDR1 and CDR2 (germline): LNHDA, SQIVND (reference sequence). CDR3 length: 18 amino acids. After removal of 0 bases from V and 3 bases from J, the junction contained 8 bases not matched to a gene. The chain's CDR3 is CASSIDVPGLAYYNEQFF. CDR3 DNA sequence: TGTGCCAGTAGTATAGATGTCCCGGGACTAGCGTACTACAATGAGCAGTTCTTC.

The chain links TRBV15 to TRBJ1-1, with D uncertain. The V end lost 5 bases, the J end lost 0 bases, and 7 bases lay between the germline ends. Germline CDR1 is LNHNV and CDR2 is YYDKDF (reference sequence). This CDR3 has 13 residues. The CDR3 nucleotides read TGTGCCACCAGCCGCTCAGTGAACACTGAAGCTTTCTTT. This encodes CATSRSVNTEAFF. The variable domain in full, with the rest retrieved from reference TRBV15 and TRBJ1-1, is DAMVIQNPRYQVTQFGKPVTLSCSQTLNHNVMYWYQQKSSQAPKLLFHYYDKDFNNEADTPDNFQSRRPNTSFCFLDIRSPGLGDTAMYLCATSRSVNTEAFFGQGTRLTVV.